This TCR beta chain appears in the sequencing data of a study of cytomegalovirus exposure and HLA in healthy donors. The V end lost 1 base, the J end lost 0 bases, and 11 bases lay between the germline ends. Germline-derived CDR1 and CDR2 are SGHDT and YYEEEE. This CDR3 comprises 16 residues. This clone was observed once. Antigen specificity is unknown. The PCR made use of 60 Vbeta and 13 Jbeta primers. Study processing details: Some 9.9 million shared chains were among some 80 million unique TCR beta chains counted in a later analysis. TCRdb's table, derived via immunoSEQ multiplex PCR, lists solely in-frame clones and lacks some. For V, J and clone size, that table is used; D and trimming come from the DNA. Of 130,000 to 150,000 clones in the sample, 50% to 75% were seen once. Study-wide results and limits: As was reported, the classifier diagnosed cytomegalovirus status with high specificity and sensitivity. Later genetic work tied a missense DCLRE1C variant to beta-chain V and J trimming.

This receptor was obtained from a woman under 40 in good health and CMV-seropositive. The sequenced sample was PBMCs. The J gene is TRBJ2-1, the V gene TRBV5-6; no clear D. This CDR3 is CASSLRLGSSYNEQFF. The DNA of the CDR3 is TGTGCCAGCAGCTTGCGTCTCGGTAGCTCCTACAATGAGCAGTTCTTC.